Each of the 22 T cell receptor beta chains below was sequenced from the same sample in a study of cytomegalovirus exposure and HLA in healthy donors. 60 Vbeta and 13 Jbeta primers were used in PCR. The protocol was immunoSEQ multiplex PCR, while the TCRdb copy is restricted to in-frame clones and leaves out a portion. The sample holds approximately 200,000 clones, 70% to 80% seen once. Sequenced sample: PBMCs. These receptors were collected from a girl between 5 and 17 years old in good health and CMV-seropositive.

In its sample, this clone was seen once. The CDR3 DNA follows: TGCGCCAGCAGCTTCGGCGGGGGGGTTGCTGACATTCAGTACTTC. Protein product: CASSFGGGVADIQYF. This rearrangement joins TRBV5-1 to TRBJ2-4, with 9 bases identical to TRBD2. Germline values: CDR1 SGHRS, CDR2 YFSETQ. CDR3 size: 15 residues. Losses at the gene ends were 2 bases for V and 8 bases for J; bases not matched to a gene: 8.

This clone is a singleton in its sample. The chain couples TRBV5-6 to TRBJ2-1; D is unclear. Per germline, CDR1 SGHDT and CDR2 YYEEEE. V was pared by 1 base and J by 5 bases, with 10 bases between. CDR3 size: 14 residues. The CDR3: CASSLQRTNNEQFF. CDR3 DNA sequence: TGTGCCAGCAGCTTGCAGCGAACCAACAATGAGCAGTTCTTC.

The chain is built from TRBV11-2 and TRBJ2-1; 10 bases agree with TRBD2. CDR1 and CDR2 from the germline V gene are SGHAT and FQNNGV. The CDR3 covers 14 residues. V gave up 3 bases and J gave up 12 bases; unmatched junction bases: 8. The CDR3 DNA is TGTGCCAGCAGCTTGAGCGGGGGGGCCGGGCGGCAGTTCTTC. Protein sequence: CASSLSGGAGRQFF.

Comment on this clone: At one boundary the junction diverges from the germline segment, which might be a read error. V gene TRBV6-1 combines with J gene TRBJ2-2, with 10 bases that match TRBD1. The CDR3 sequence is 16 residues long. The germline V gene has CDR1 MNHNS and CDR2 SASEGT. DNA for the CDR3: TGTGCCAGCCGTGACGTGGGACAGGGGTTCGCCGGGGAGCTGTTTTTT. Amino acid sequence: CASRDVGQGFAGELFF.

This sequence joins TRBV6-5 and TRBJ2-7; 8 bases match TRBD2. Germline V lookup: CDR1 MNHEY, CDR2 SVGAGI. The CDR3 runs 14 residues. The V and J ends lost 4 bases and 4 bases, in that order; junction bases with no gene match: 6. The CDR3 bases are TGTGCCAGCAGTTTCGGGGGGGTTGAGTACGAGCAGTACTTC. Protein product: CASSFGGVEYEQYF.

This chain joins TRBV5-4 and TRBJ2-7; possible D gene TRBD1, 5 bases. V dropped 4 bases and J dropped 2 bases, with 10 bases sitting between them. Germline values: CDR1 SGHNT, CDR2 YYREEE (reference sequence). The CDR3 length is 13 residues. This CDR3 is CASSRDSPYEQYF. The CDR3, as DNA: TGTGCCAGCAGCCGCGACAGTCCCTACGAGCAGTACTTC.

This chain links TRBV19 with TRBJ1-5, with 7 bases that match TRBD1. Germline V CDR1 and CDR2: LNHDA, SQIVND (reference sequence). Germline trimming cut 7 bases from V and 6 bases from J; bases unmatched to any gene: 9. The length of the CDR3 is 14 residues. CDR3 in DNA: TGTGCCAGTATTTCTGACAGGGAAAGTCAGCCCCAGCATTTT. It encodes CASISDRESQPQHF.

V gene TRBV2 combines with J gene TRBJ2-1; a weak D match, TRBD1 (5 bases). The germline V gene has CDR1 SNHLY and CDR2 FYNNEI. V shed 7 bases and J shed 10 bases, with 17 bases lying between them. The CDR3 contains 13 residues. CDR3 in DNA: TGTGCCAGCAACGAGGACCCTCAGGGCGAGCAGTTCTTC. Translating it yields CASNEDPQGEQFF. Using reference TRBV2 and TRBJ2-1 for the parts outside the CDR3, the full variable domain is EPEVTQTPSHQVTQMGQEVILRCVPISNHLYFYWYRQILGQKVEFLVSFYNNEISEKSEIFDDQFSVERPDGSNFTLKIRSTKLEDSAMYFCASNEDPQGEQFFGPGTRLTVL.

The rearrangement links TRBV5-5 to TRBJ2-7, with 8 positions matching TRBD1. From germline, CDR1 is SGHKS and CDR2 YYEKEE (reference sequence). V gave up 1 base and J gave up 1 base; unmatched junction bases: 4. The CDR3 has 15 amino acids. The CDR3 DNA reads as TGTGCCAGCAGCTTGAACAGGGGGTATTCCTACGAGCAGTACTTC. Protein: CASSLNRGYSYEQYF.

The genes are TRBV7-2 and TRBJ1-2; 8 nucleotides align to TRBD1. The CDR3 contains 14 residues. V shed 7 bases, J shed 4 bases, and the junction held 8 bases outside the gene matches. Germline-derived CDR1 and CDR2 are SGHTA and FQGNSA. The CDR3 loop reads CASTQGQASYGYTF. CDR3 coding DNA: TGTGCCAGCACCCAGGGACAGGCATCCTATGGCTACACCTTC.

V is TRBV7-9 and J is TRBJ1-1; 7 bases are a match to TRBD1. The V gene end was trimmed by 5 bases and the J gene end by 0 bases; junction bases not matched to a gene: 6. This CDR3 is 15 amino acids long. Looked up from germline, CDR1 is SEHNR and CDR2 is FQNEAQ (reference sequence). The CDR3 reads CASSRADRVNTEAFF. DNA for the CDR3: TGTGCCAGCAGCCGCGCAGACAGGGTGAACACTGAAGCTTTCTTT.

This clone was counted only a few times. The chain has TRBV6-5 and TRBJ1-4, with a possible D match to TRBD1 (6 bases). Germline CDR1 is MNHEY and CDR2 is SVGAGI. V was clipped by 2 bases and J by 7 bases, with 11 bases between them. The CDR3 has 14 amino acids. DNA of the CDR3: TGTGCCAGCAGTTACAGGCAGGGGAGTGAAAAACTGTTTTTT. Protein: CASSYRQGSEKLFF.

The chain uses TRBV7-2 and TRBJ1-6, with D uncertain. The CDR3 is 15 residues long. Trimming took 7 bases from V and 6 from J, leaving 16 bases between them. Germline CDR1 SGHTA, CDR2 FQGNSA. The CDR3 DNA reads TGTGCCAGCACCTGCAGTCTTAGCTCTAATTCACCCCTCCACTTT. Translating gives CASTCSLSSNSPLHF.

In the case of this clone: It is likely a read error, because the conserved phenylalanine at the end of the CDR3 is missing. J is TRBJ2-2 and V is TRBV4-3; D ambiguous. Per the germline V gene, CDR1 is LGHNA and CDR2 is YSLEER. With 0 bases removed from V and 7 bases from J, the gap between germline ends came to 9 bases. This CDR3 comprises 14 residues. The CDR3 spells CASSQDSEYGELFS. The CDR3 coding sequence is TGCGCCAGCAGCCAAGATTCAGAATACGGGGAGCTGTTTTCT.

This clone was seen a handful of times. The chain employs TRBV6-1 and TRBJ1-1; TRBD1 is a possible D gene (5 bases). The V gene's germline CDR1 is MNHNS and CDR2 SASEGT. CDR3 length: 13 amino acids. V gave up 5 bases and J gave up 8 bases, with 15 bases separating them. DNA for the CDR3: TGTGCCAGCAGTTATCAGGGAGGCAAAGAAGCTTTCTTT. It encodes CASSYQGGKEAFF.

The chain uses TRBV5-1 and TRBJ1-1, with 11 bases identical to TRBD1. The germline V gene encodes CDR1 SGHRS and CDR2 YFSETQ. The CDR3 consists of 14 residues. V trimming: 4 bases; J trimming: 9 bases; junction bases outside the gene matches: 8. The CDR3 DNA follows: TGCGCCAGCAGCCTAGGACAGGGGGCAGGGCAAGCTTTCTTT. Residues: CASSLGQGAGQAFF.

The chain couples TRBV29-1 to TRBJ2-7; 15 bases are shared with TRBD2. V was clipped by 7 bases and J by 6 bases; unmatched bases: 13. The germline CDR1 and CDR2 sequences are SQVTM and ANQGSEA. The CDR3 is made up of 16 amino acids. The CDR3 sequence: CSAGTSGGSKLSEQYF. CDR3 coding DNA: TGCAGCGCCGGGACTAGCGGGGGGTCAAAGCTATCCGAGCAGTACTTC.

CDR3 residues: CASSFEGNTEAFF. The DNA of the CDR3 is TGTGCCAGCAGCTTCGAGGGGAACACTGAAGCTTTCTTT. J is TRBJ1-1 and V is TRBV7-9; D is ambiguous. CDR1 SEHNR and CDR2 FQNEAQ come from the germline V gene (reference sequence). The CDR3 loop spans 13 amino acids. V was clipped by 3 bases and J by 1 base, with 6 bases between them.

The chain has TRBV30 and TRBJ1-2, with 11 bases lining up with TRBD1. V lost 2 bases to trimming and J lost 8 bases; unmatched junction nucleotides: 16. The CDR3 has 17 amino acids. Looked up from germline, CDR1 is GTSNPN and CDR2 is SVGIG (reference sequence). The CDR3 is CAWSLTALDRGLKGYTF. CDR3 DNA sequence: TGTGCCTGGAGTCTAACGGCCTTGGACAGGGGGCTCAAGGGCTACACCTTC.

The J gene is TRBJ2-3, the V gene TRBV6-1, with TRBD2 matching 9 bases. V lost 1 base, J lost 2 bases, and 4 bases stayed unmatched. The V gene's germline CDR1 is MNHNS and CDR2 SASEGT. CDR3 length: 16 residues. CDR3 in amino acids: CASSEVAGGTTDTQYF. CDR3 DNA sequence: TGTGCCAGCAGTGAAGTTGCGGGGGGGACCACAGATACGCAGTATTTT.

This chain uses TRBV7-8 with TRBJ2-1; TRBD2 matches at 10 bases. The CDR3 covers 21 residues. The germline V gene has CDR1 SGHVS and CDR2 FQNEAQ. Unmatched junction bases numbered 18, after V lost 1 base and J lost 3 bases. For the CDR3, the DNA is TGTGCCAGCAGCTTAGTACCAACGACAGGAGAACTAGCGGGGAACTACAATGAGCAGTTCTTC. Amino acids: CASSLVPTTGELAGNYNEQFF.

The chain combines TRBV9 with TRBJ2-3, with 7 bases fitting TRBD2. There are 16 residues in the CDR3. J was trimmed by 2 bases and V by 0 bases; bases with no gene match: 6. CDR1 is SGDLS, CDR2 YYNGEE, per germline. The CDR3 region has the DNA TGTGCCAGCAGCGTAGTTGGGGGGAGGGCCACAGATACGCAGTATTTT. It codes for CASSVVGGRATDTQYF.